This T cell receptor (beta chain) was sequenced for a study of cytomegalovirus exposure and HLA in healthy donors. Across the study: The study placed approximately 81% of its approximately 430 genotyped donors in the Caucasian-associated ancestry cluster. Points from the study as a whole: Within an earlier analysis, most TCR beta V segments proved productive either about 87% or about 30% of the time. The authors assumed roughly uniform sequencing depth across donors for presence/absence analyses. Further analysis was carried out later, and it showed several of the most significant clusters appearing linked to common viral pathogens.

From germline, CDR1 is SNHLY and CDR2 FYNNEI. The CDR3 contains 14 residues. After removal of 6 bases from V and 4 bases from J, the junction contained 1 base not matched to a gene. Use of 60 Vbeta and 13 Jbeta primers characterized the PCR. Only in-frame clones appear in the TCRdb table, and some are missing; sequencing was by immunoSEQ multiplex PCR. The sample has approximately 220,000 clones, less than 80% seen once. Concerning this clone: Its antigen is not known.

The chain has TRBV2 and TRBJ2-7; 15 bases are shared with TRBD2. The material sequenced was PBMCs. The clonotype originates from a girl between 2 and 10 years old in good health and CMV-seronegative. CDR3 sequence: CASRGLAGGYEQYF. DNA of the CDR3: TGTGCCAGCAGGGGACTAGCGGGGGGATACGAGCAGTACTTC.